This T cell receptor (beta chain) emerged from a study of identical twins. General study points: A lower insertion count was a feature of abundant cord blood beta clonotypes, with no such feature in memory repertoires. Potential partial confounding of zero-insertion analyses by invariant MAIT and iNKT cells was noted.

Comment on this clonotype: Its antigen is not identified.

The J segment lost 4 bases and the V segment lost 2 bases, leaving 12 bases of the junction unmatched. This CDR3 is 17 amino acids long. Germline V CDR1 and CDR2: SEHNR, FQNEAQ (reference sequence). Healthy Caucasians, and only they, were the donors. TCRdb itself ran the 5' RACE reads through MiXCR, one entry per CDR3 protein. The sample yields approximately 1.8 million distinct CDR3 sequences, about 32% seen once. The TCR sequence derives from a newborn girl in good health. The V and J genes are TRBV7-9 and TRBJ2-5, with 8 bases aligning to TRBD2. Sequences were obtained from cord blood. The CDR3, as DNA: TGTGCCAGCAGCTTAATCGAACGGCTAGCGGGCTCAGAGACCCAGTACTTC. Its translation: CASSLIERLAGSETQYF.